This T cell receptor (beta chain) was found in a study of blood T cell repertoires in COVID-19. Study-level information: Whether acute or convalescent, the COVID-19 samples came from the United States, Italy and Spain. PBMCs, B-cell-depleted T cells, or T cells provided the cDNA or gDNA that made up the material.

During active infection, Seattle patients enrolled and were then monitored through disease. As originally analysed: The authors estimated nucleated cell counts from reference gene primer amplification. TCRdb's table, derived via immunoSEQ multiplex PCR, lists solely in-frame clones and lacks some. Clonal size and the V and J genes are those of that table, whereas D and trimming came from the DNA. The sample contains 310,000 or so clones, roughly 90% of which appear only once. Germline assignment: CDR1 MNHEY and CDR2 SVGEGT. The CDR3 loop spans 16 amino acids. Trimming cost V 2 bases and J 5 bases, with 17 bases left between them.

This sequence originates from a woman aged 30 to 39 with COVID-19, enrolled during active disease. The J gene is TRBJ2-3, the V gene TRBV6-2 or TRBV6-3; maybe TRBD2 (6 bases). Material: peripheral blood. The CDR3 here is CASSYTGQGGRDTQYF. CDR3 coding DNA: TGTGCCAGCAGTTACACGGGTCAGGGAGGAAGAGATACGCAGTATTTT.